These 30 T cell receptor beta chains originate from one sample sequenced in a study of CD8+ T cells in alopecia areata listed by TCRdb under 2018. This specimen's time point label, per the study, means: around 4 weeks on oral tofacitinib. The sample's treatment or condition label, decoded: oral pan-JAK inhibitor, 5-10 mg twice daily. Library creation used the immunoSEQ multiplex PCR assay. To provide template for TCR sequencing, every sample had RNA extracted and reverse transcribed into cDNA. TCRdb mirrors the immuneACCESS table, restricted to in-frame sequences. Some clones are absent from its copies; in checked studies, under half trace to an unresolved V gene, and the reason for the others is unknown. In this sample the table shows some 220,000 clones, more than 45% of which occur a single time. Roughly 1.4% of the sample comes from the top ten. The sequencing used CD4+ T cells sorted from blood, collected at week 4, from a patient treated with tofacitinib. The receptors derive from a human donor with alopecia areata.

There are many counts of this clone. CDR3: CASSADRILQYF. Written as DNA, the CDR3 is TGTGCCAGCAGCGCGGACAGGATCCTCCAGTACTTC. This rearrangement joins TRBV7-2 to TRBJ2-5; 7 bases match TRBD1. Per germline, CDR1 SGHTA and CDR2 FQGNSA. J lost 10 bases, V lost 5 bases, and 7 bases had no gene match. The CDR3 is 12 amino acids.

In its sample, this clone was seen a few times. J is TRBJ1-6 and V is TRBV7-9; TRBD1 matches at 10 bases. Germline V gene sequence: CDR1 SEHNR, CDR2 FQNEAQ (reference sequence). CDR3 length: 14 amino acids. Trimming removed 5 bases from V and 9 bases from J; junction bases left unmatched: 4. The CDR3 coding sequence is TGTGCCAGCAGCCCGGACAGGGGGTTTTCACCCCTCCACTTT. The encoded protein is CASSPDRGFSPLHF.

The rearrangement joins TRBV29-1 to TRBJ2-7; 9 positions match TRBD1. Germline V gives CDR1 SQVTM, CDR2 ANQGSEA. V was pared by 4 bases and J by 0 bases, with 4 bases of the junction left unmatched. The CDR3 loop spans 14 amino acids. CDR3 coding DNA: TGCAGCGTTGCAAGGGACAGGGACTCCTACGAGCAGTACTTC. The encoded protein is CSVARDRDSYEQYF.

The rearrangement joins TRBV30 to TRBJ1-4; no clear D gene. Trimming left V 1 base short and J 4 bases short, with 13 bases between. Germline V gives CDR1 GTSNPN, CDR2 SVGIG (reference sequence). This CDR3 region has 15 residues. The CDR3 region has the DNA TGTGCCTGGAGTGCCCACTCGTCTGGTAATGAAAAACTGTTTTTT. Its protein is CAWSAHSSGNEKLFF.

The gene calls are TRBV7-7 and TRBJ2-2, with D unclear. This CDR3 is built from 12 residues. CDR1 SSHAT and CDR2 FNYEAQ come from the germline V gene (reference sequence). Trimming removed 6 bases from V and 5 bases from J, with 7 bases in between. The CDR3 is CASRKDTGELFF. The CDR3, as DNA: TGTGCCAGCAGAAAAGATACCGGGGAGCTGTTTTTT.

This clone turned up a few times. The chain combines TRBV29-1 with TRBJ2-1; unclear D gene. The CDR3 runs 13 residues. The V and J ends lost 1 base and 4 bases respectively, with 8 bases between them. Germline V gene data show CDR1 as SQVTM and CDR2 as ANQGSEA. The CDR3: CSVEGMEYNEQFF. CDR3 DNA sequence: TGCAGCGTTGAAGGTATGGAGTACAATGAGCAGTTCTTC.

There are a few counts of this clone. The V and J genes are TRBV7-9 and TRBJ1-2, with a possible D match to TRBD1 (6 bases). Per germline, CDR1 SEHNR and CDR2 FQNEAQ (reference sequence). The CDR3 is made up of 15 amino acids. The germline V and J ends were trimmed by 1 base and 6 bases, with 15 bases remaining between them. CDR3 in amino acids: CASSLEQGAANGYTF. The CDR3 nucleotides read TGTGCCAGCAGCTTAGAACAGGGAGCAGCGAATGGCTACACCTTC.

This clone was seen a handful of times. J is TRBJ1-2 and V is TRBV5-1, with TRBD1 matching over 7 bases. The germline V gene encodes CDR1 SGHRS and CDR2 YFSETQ. This CDR3 has 13 amino acids. V was pared by 3 bases and J by 6 bases, with 5 bases of the junction left unmatched. The CDR3 DNA reads as TGCGCCAGCAGCTCCCAGGGGGGCGATGGCTACACCTTC. Translation: CASSSQGGDGYTF.

J is TRBJ2-3 and V is TRBV4-3; 9 bases align to TRBD1. The CDR3 sequence is 17 residues long. The germline V gene has CDR1 LGHNA and CDR2 YSLEER. V gave up 0 bases and J gave up 3 bases; unmatched junction bases: 7. CDR3 coding DNA: TGCGCCAGCAGCCAAGACCTAACAGGGGGCCGGACAGATACGCAGTATTTT. Translated, it gives CASSQDLTGGRTDTQYF.

V is TRBV7-8 and J is TRBJ2-1; D perhaps matches TRBD2 (5 bases). This CDR3 comprises 12 residues. The V and J ends lost 4 bases and 8 bases respectively, with 9 bases between them. CDR1 and CDR2 (germline): SGHVS, FQNEAQ. This CDR3 reads CASSSTMDEQFF. As DNA, the CDR3 is TGTGCCAGCAGCTCGACTATGGATGAGCAGTTCTTC.

V gene TRBV29-1 combines with J gene TRBJ1-1; D is unresolved. The V gene's germline CDR1 is SQVTM and CDR2 ANQGSEA. The CDR3 sequence is 11 residues long. With 7 bases removed from V and 1 base from J, the gap between germline ends came to 7 bases. Here the CDR3 reads CSAGTNTEAFF. Here the CDR3 DNA reads TGCAGCGCCGGAACGAACACTGAAGCTTTCTTT.

This clone was seen a handful of times. The rearrangement links TRBV10-2 to TRBJ2-4, with D possibly TRBD1 on 5 matching bases. The CDR3 sequence is 16 residues long. V lost 3 bases and J lost 3, with 15 bases in between. The germline V gene encodes CDR1 WSHSY and CDR2 SAAADI. The CDR3, as DNA: TGCGCCAGCAGTGACCCAGGGCGGTTGGGCAAAAACATTCAGTACTTC. Translating gives CASSDPGRLGKNIQYF.

This clone has only a few counts. The V gene is TRBV6-1, the J gene TRBJ2-1; D not resolved. Germline assignment: CDR1 MNHNS and CDR2 SASEGT. V lost 7 bases and J 5 bases, leaving 3 bases between the germline ends. The CDR3 is 10 amino acids. The CDR3, as DNA: TGTGCCAGCAACCACAATGAGCAGTTCTTC. Its translation: CASNHNEQFF.

The V and J genes are TRBV5-1 and TRBJ2-1, with D hard to call. The CDR3 extends over 12 amino acids. From germline, CDR1 is SGHRS and CDR2 YFSETQ. With 4 bases removed from V and 6 bases from J, the gap between germline ends came to 8 bases. As DNA, the CDR3 is TGCGCCAGCAGCGTGAGGCCCAATGAGCAGTTCTTC. It specifies CASSVRPNEQFF.

The CDR3 protein is CASSHVSPADAFRHEQFF. As DNA, the CDR3 is TGCGCCAGCAGCCACGTGAGCCCCGCGGATGCGTTCCGACATGAGCAGTTCTTC. The V call is TRBV5-1, the J call TRBJ2-1; D remains unclear. Germline V lookup: CDR1 SGHRS, CDR2 YFSETQ. Trimming shortened V by 4 bases and J by 8 bases, and 28 bases separated the two germline ends. This CDR3 is built from 18 residues.

The chain is built from TRBV5-1 and TRBJ2-1; D may match TRBD1 or TRBD2 (5 bases each). Between the trimmed V and J ends, which lost 1 base and 9 bases, there was a span of 14 bases. CDR1 SGHRS and CDR2 YFSETQ come from the germline V gene. The CDR3 extends over 14 amino acids. CDR3 coding DNA: TGCGCCAGCAGCTTGCGGGAAGTTAGGGGTGAGCAGTTCTTC. This translates into CASSLREVRGEQFF.

This clone was seen a handful of times. J is TRBJ2-4 and V is TRBV6-1; D is possibly TRBD1 or TRBD2 (5 bases each). CDR3 length: 12 amino acids. Germline V lookup: CDR1 MNHNS, CDR2 SASEGT. The V gene lost 8 bases and the J gene lost 6 bases, with 11 bases spanning the gap. This CDR3 is CASGWDLNIQYF. The CDR3 DNA sequence: TGTGCCAGCGGCTGGGACCTAAACATTCAGTACTTC.

The V and J genes are TRBV9 and TRBJ1-2; 10 bases are shared with TRBD1. V trimming: 3 bases; J trimming: 4 bases; junction bases outside the gene matches: 3. The germline V gene has CDR1 SGDLS and CDR2 YYNGEE. The CDR3 consists of 14 residues. CDR3 coding DNA: TGTGCCAGCAGCGATTGGACAGGGGGCTATGGCTACACCTTC. Protein product: CASSDWTGGYGYTF. Full variable domain (outside the CDR3, taken from reference TRBV9 and TRBJ1-2): DSGVTQTPKHLITATGQRVTLRCSPRSGDLSVYWYQQSLDQGLQFLIQYYNGEERAKGNILERFSAQQFPDLHSELNLSSLELGDSALYFCASSDWTGGYGYTFGSGTRLTVV.

This clone came up a few times. This chain uses TRBV29-1 with TRBJ2-4; no clear D. Germline CDR1 is SQVTM and CDR2 is ANQGSEA. V lost 7 bases and J 0 bases, leaving 10 bases between the germline ends. This CDR3 has 13 amino acids. Here the CDR3 reads CSAFDLAKNIQYF. The CDR3 DNA reads TGCAGCGCATTTGACTTAGCCAAAAACATTCAGTACTTC.

This clone showed up just a few times. The chain combines TRBV6-1 with TRBJ1-5; unclear D gene. This CDR3 spans 13 amino acids. The V and J ends lost 4 bases and 5 bases respectively, with 9 bases between them. CDR1 is MNHNS and CDR2 is SASEGT in the germline V gene. The CDR3 loop is CASSGLVDQPQHF. DNA of the CDR3: TGTGCCAGCAGTGGTCTGGTTGATCAGCCCCAGCATTTT.

This clone was observed a handful of times. The rearrangement uses TRBV19 and TRBJ1-1; D is unclear. CDR1 and CDR2 from the germline V gene are LNHDA and SQIVND (reference sequence). This CDR3 is built from 13 residues. Trimming left V 1 base short and J 1 base short, with 4 bases between. CDR3 sequence: CASSIGQNTEAFF. The CDR3 DNA reads as TGTGCCAGTAGTATAGGCCAGAACACTGAAGCTTTCTTT.

The sample holds many counts of this clone. This chain's CDR3 is CASSRTGAGETQYF. CDR3 nucleotides: TGTGCCAGCAGTCGGACCGGAGCAGGAGAGACCCAGTACTTC. The chain has TRBV7-9 and TRBJ2-5; D is ambiguous. V gave up 6 bases and J gave up 4 bases, with 15 bases separating them. From germline, CDR1 is SEHNR and CDR2 FQNEAQ (reference sequence). The CDR3 extends over 14 amino acids. Complete variable domain (other parts from reference TRBV7-9 and TRBJ2-5): DTGVSQNPRHKITKRGQNVTFRCDPISEHNRLYWYRQTLGQGPEFLTYFQNEAQLEKSRLLSDRFSAERPKGSFSTLEIQRTEQGDSAMYLCASSRTGAGETQYFGPGTRLLVL.

This rearrangement joins TRBV7-2 to TRBJ2-5, with 7 bases aligning to TRBD1. Germline values: CDR1 SGHTA, CDR2 FQGNSA. V was pared by 5 bases and J by 2 bases, with 2 bases of the junction left unmatched. The CDR3 runs 13 residues. Written as DNA, the CDR3 is TGTGCCAGCAGCCGGGACAGACAAGAGACCCAGTACTTC. Its protein product is CASSRDRQETQYF.

This clone has just a few counts. The chain recombines TRBV29-1 with TRBJ2-3, with D possibly matching TRBD2 (6 bases). V gave up 8 bases and J gave up 0 bases, with 9 bases separating them. CDR1 and CDR2 from the germline V gene are SQVTM and ANQGSEA. The CDR3 has 12 residues. CDR3 sequence: CSIRGSTDTQYF. The CDR3 coding sequence is TGCAGCATCCGGGGGAGCACAGATACGCAGTATTTT.

This clone was observed a few times. The rearrangement links TRBV5-1 to TRBJ2-7; D is perhaps TRBD1 or TRBD2 (7 bases each). This CDR3 is built from 16 residues. The germline CDR1 and CDR2 sequences are SGHRS and YFSETQ. Deletions cut 0 bases from V and 0 bases from J, with 13 bases between. The CDR3 DNA is TGCGCCAGCAGCTTGGAGGGAGGGGGCCTCTCCTACGAGCAGTACTTC. This sequence encodes CASSLEGGGLSYEQYF.

V usage is TRBV7-9 and J usage is TRBJ1-2; D gene ambiguous. This CDR3 contains 15 residues. Germline values: CDR1 SEHNR, CDR2 FQNEAQ (reference sequence). Trimming removed 5 bases from V and 1 base from J, with 14 bases in between. Here the CDR3 reads CASSPRAPLNYGYTF. In nucleotides, the CDR3 is TGTGCCAGCAGCCCTCGGGCCCCGCTTAACTATGGCTACACCTTC. The variable domain in full, completed from reference TRBV7-9 and TRBJ1-2, reads DTGVSQNPRHKITKRGQNVTFRCDPISEHNRLYWYRQTLGQGPEFLTYFQNEAQLEKSRLLSDRFSAERPKGSFSTLEIQRTEQGDSAMYLCASSPRAPLNYGYTFGSGTRLTVV.

V is TRBV4-3 and J is TRBJ1-5; no firm D call. Deletions cut 3 bases from V and 0 bases from J, with 9 bases between. Germline assignment: CDR1 LGHNA and CDR2 YSLEER. There are 15 residues in the CDR3. As DNA, the CDR3 is TGCGCCAGCAGCCAGGGCAGCAATAGCAATCAGCCCCAGCATTTT. It is translated as CASSQGSNSNQPQHF.

The chain combines TRBV5-1 with TRBJ2-2, with D possibly TRBD2 on 6 matching bases. This CDR3 is built from 18 residues. Trimming stripped 0 bases from V and 6 bases from J, with 21 bases between. CDR1 and CDR2 from the germline V gene are SGHRS and YFSETQ. The DNA for the CDR3 is TGCGCCAGCAGCTTGGTTGCGGGGAGACCTCCTCACCCCGGGGAGCTGTTTTTT. This translates into CASSLVAGRPPHPGELFF.

This clone appeared many times. The gene calls are TRBV18 and TRBJ1-4; D is perhaps TRBD1 (5 bases). The CDR3 totals 13 residues. Germline V gives CDR1 KGHSH, CDR2 LQKENI. V was pared by 4 bases and J by 6 bases, with 9 bases between. The CDR3 DNA sequence: TGTGCCAGCTCACATGGGACGGATGAAAAACTGTTTTTT. Amino acids: CASSHGTDEKLFF.

V is TRBV29-1 and J is TRBJ1-1; D is ambiguous. The CDR3 length is 9 residues. The germline V and J ends were trimmed by 7 bases and 8 bases, with 8 bases remaining between them. CDR1 and CDR2 from the germline V gene are SQVTM and ANQGSEA. The CDR3 sequence: CSAGSEAFF. The CDR3 DNA follows: TGCAGCGCGGGCTCCGAAGCTTTCTTT. The variable domain in full, completed from reference TRBV29-1 and TRBJ1-1, reads SAVISQKPSRDICQRGTSLTIQCQVDSQVTMMFWYRQQPGQSLTLIATANQGSEATYESGFVIDKFPISRPNLTFSTLTVSNMSPEDSSIYLCSAGSEAFFGQGTRLTVV.